This T cell receptor (beta chain) comes out of a study of cytomegalovirus exposure and HLA in healthy donors (dated by TCRdb to 2016 to 2017). Context from the whole study: According to an earlier analysis of a few hundred of the donors, 150 million to 200 million T cells yielded 90 million to 130 million unique TCR beta sequences and approximately 300 Gb of sequence data. All discovery cohort repertoires had been generated on a single sequencing platform. In addition to the first cohort of roughly 670 subjects, a separate validation cohort of 120 different subjects was used. In a later analysis, previously published TCR beta repertoires from 600 to 850 donors were re-analyzed and high-resolution HLA genotyping was added so that TCR occurrence patterns could be studied. The study aimed to test whether cataloging public T cell receptors could reveal signatures of past pathogen exposure. Typing coverage varied by locus: about 620-640 donors for A, B, C, DRB1 and DQB1; approximately 520 for DQA1; approximately 610 for DPA1; fewer than 480 for DPB1. A later genetic analysis took genome-wide SNP genotypes for about three fifths of the 666 donors and used that subset as a discovery cohort. Among around 400 genotyped donors of the cohort, an average of about 220,000 unique TCR beta nucleotide sequences was sequenced per donor, of which approximately 18% were non-productive. In the later analysis, no new phenotypic data were used to find candidate immune exposures; instead, reliance was placed on TCR beta sequences and their occurrence across donors. The genetic ancestry cluster associated with self-reported Caucasian donors included approximately 85% of the roughly 380 genotyped donors. The T cell repertoires of 666 subjects were profiled by immunosequencing and related to cytomegalovirus serostatus. Roughly 5 DR-DQ haplotypes were treated as single units for association and clustering because of strong linkage in the cohort. Donor age, sex, ethnicity and CMV serostatus were compiled together with the repertoire data. An earlier analysis of 587 of the donors used high-throughput TCR beta sequencing to judge whether each TCR beta V gene segment behaved as functional or pseudogenic. The study combined high-throughput TCR immunosequencing, statistical association of individual TCRs with disease status, and machine learning to predict cytomegalovirus infection status. About 280 gigabases of sequencing data and 70 million to 100 million unique TCR sequences made up an early release that covered fewer than 650 HLA-typed donors. Both class I and class II loci were covered by HLA typing, at four-digit resolution. Overall study outcomes, separate from this receptor: A further reported finding was that TCR beta sequences accurately predicted the HLA-A and HLA-B alleles for most subjects in the first cohort. In vitro tests confirmed that a few of the cytomegalovirus-associated TCR beta chains recognize cytomegalovirus antigens. Broadly in line with IMGT annotations, most TCR beta V segments showed up in productive rearrangements about 90% or about 30% of the time in an earlier analysis of 450 to 600 of the donors. According to the authors, the approach could potentially be generalized to other disease states and immunological phenotypes. According to a later analysis, TCR association rates differed among HLA loci, with DRB1 alleles showing the most associated TCRs and HLA-C alleles showing the fewest. Cytomegalovirus status was reported to be diagnosed by the classifier with high specificity and sensitivity in both the original and validation cohorts. A later genetic analysis reported fewer N-insertions in productive TCRs among donors in an Asian-associated ancestry cluster than the approximately 670-donor mean. A cluster of highly shared sequence variants was judged likely to be a technical artifact of the sequencing pipeline. Correlated functional status among segregating V segments might be attributable to linkage disequilibrium, but an unknown experimental factor could not be ruled out. Because counts were too low, roughly 17 rarely observed V segments, including chromosome 9 orphons, were left out of the earlier analysis of over 550 of the donors. CMV serostatus was the only immune exposure information available for the cohort. The study gave a list of around 170 TCR beta chains associated with cytomegalovirus. Across donors, most TCR sequences were observed very rarely, whereas some public TCRs were present in many individuals. Only TCR beta chains were sequenced in this cohort, and the absence of alpha or paired-chain data limited detectable features. Sequencing depth was assumed to be roughly uniform across donors in the presence/absence analyses, though that assumption may not hold. Most CMV-associated TCR beta chains appeared to be HLA-restricted in a later analysis, and the HLA associations seemed to be driven largely by CMV exposure. In a later analysis, HLA-associated TCR beta chains were found to be more clonally expanded and to have lower generation probabilities than equally common non-associated chains. According to a later analysis, parvovirus B19, influenza, CMV and Epstein-Barr virus appeared linked to several top co-occurrence clusters. Some IMGT-functional V segments, including TRBV6-2 and TRBV6-3, could not be told apart with the 87-base-pair reads, so those segments were excluded. Because HLA typing was unavailable for some donors at each locus, only the typed subset was used in association tests. A later analysis associated about 17,000 TCR beta sequences with specific HLA alleles at a false discovery rate of 0.05. V-gene and J-gene trimming of TCR beta chains was associated with a missense DCLRE1C variant in a later genetic analysis, and the association was replicated in an independent cohort. Assigning TCR associations to individual alleles was difficult when HLA alleles, especially DR and DQ, strongly co-occurred.

V gives up 3 bases and J gives up 1 base, and the segment between their germline ends measures 6 bases. For CDR1 and CDR2, the germline V gene lists SGHVS and FQNEAQ. The cysteine opens and the phenylalanine closes a CDR3 of 13 amino acids. This entry keeps only the CDR3 DNA: 39 bases, framed from base 1. Library creation used the immunoSEQ multiplex PCR assay. For the multiplex PCR, a mixture combining 60 forward primers for TCR Vbeta segments and 13 reverse primers for TCR Jbeta segments was used. The CDR3 region of rearranged TCR beta genes was amplified from genomic DNA by a multiplex PCR assay. The amplified TCR beta libraries were sequenced on the Illumina HiSeq System as 87-base-pair reads. The original methods were these. Across the 700 or so repertoires, a later analysis counted about 81 million unique TCR beta chains, some 11 million of which were shared by at least two donors. To remove PCR and sequencing errors, raw reads were error-corrected and collapsed into unique sequences using a nearest-neighbor algorithm that merged closely related sequences. Alignment of CDR3 sequences to IMGT reference sequences was used to assign V, D and J gene segments. For a sequence to be retained, at least a six-nucleotide match to both a V gene segment and a J gene segment was required. Rearrangements were called productive when the CDR3 lacked stop codons and stayed in frame with V and J; all others were non-productive. CDR3 was defined by IMGT convention, running from the second conserved V-encoded cysteine to the conserved J-encoded phenylalanine. In an earlier analysis of roughly 610 of the donors, sequences lacking an unambiguous match to a single V gene segment were excluded. In an earlier analysis of a few hundred of the donors, V segments were called functional above 56.7% productive rearrangements and were called segregating when the between-donor standard deviation exceeded 5%. A statistical classification framework was developed to diagnose cytomegalovirus status using the catalog of TCR beta chain sequences. V and J gene assignment, in a later analysis, came from comparing TCR nucleotide sequences with IMGT/GENE-DB human TR gene sequences. In a later analysis, CDR3 sequences and most-parsimonious VDJ recombination scenarios were assigned using the TCRdist pipeline. A later analysis defined each TCR beta chain by its CDR3 amino acid sequence plus V-gene family, and excluded reads lacking a unique V-gene family. A later analysis removed roughly 590 highly shared, low-generation-probability nucleotide sequences to deal with suspected cross-contamination and a sequencing artifact. A later analysis calculated a clonal expansion index for each public chain from normalized within-repertoire ranks of inferred template counts. In a later analysis, generation probabilities were computed using a VDJ recombination model fitted to out-of-frame rearrangements, and the results were checked against IGoR. In a later analysis, TCR-TCR, TCR-HLA and TCR-CMV co-occurrence was scored with hypergeometric tests, and a repertoire-size bias correction was applied to TCR pairs. False discovery rates were estimated in a later analysis by permuting HLA or CMV assignments 20 times. A later analysis grouped co-occurring TCRs with DBSCAN, adding TCRdist sequence similarity when clustering within HLA-allele-positive subsets. Repertoires with fewer than 30,000 or more than 120,000 public chains were left out of co-occurrence clustering, as were about five repertoires with anomalous nucleotide sharing. TCRdb retrieved this table from immuneACCESS and kept in-frame rearrangements only. Not all clones are present; in checked studies, unresolved V genes account for under half, and no reason is known for the remainder. Clonal size and the V and J genes are those of that table, whereas D and trimming came from the DNA. This sample comprises over 200,000 clones, 82% of them detected only once. The top ten clones comprise 6% of the sample.

This clone was detected only a few times. It has no known antigen specificity. Base-call qualities are not available, and no considerably larger clone is one nucleotide away. The cohort consisted of 670 or so healthy bone marrow donors. At the time of sampling, all cohort members were nominally healthy, though unrecorded immune exposures were likely present. The donor was CMV seropositive and was included in the group of 250 to 350 seropositive cohort members. Each donor provided a peripheral blood sample, and peripheral blood mononuclear cells were used for TCR beta sequencing. The Qiagen DNeasy Blood Extraction Kit was used to extract genomic DNA from the blood cell samples.

This chain is built from TRBV7-8 and TRBJ1-1; a tentative D call is TRBD1 (6 bases match). The sequenced material came from PBMCs. The clonotype was recovered from a man between 40 and 49 years old in good health and CMV-seropositive. The CDR3: CASSFRGNTEAFF. The nucleotides read TGTGCCAGCAGCTTCAGGGGGAACACTGAAGCTTTCTTT. The entire variable domain, with the stretches around the CDR3 drawn from the reference TRBV7-8 and TRBJ1-1 proteins, is GAGVSQSPRYKVAKRGQDVALRCDPISGHVSLFWYQQALGQGPEFLTYFQNEAQLDKSGLPSDRFFAERPEGSVSTLKIQRTQQEDSAVYLCASSFRGNTEAFFGQGTRLTVV.